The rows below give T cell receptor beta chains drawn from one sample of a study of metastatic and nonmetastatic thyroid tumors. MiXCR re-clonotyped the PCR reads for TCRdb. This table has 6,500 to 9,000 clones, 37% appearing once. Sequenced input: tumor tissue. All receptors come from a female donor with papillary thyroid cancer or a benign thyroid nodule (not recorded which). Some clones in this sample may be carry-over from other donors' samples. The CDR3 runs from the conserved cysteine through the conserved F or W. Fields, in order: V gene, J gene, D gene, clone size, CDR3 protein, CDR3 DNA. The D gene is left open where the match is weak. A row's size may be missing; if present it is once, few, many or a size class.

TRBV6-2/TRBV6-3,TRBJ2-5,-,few,CASGGRGTPRETQYF,TGTGCCAGCGGGGGCCGGGGGACCCCCCGGGAGACCCAGTACTTC
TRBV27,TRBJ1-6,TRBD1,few,CASSPGTVYNSPLHF,TGTGCCAGCAGTCCCGGGACAGTCTATAATTCACCCCTCCACTTT
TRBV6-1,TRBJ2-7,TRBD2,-,CASTGTSIGSEQYF,TGTGCCAGCACCGGGACTAGCATCGGATCCGAGCAGTACTTC
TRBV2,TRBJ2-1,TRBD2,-,CASSGLAGENEQFF,TGTGCCAGCAGTGGCCTAGCGGGAGAGAATGAGCAGTTCTTC
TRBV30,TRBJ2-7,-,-,CAWRRDTSSYEQYF,TGTGCCTGGAGGAGGGACACTAGCTCCTACGAGCAGTACTTC
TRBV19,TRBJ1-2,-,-,CASSPAGPTGYGYTF,TGTGCCAGTAGCCCAGCGGGACCTACAGGGTATGGCTACACCTTC
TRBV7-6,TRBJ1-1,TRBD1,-,CASSQWDGQDAFF,TGTGCCAGCAGCCAATGGGATGGACAGGATGCTTTCTTT
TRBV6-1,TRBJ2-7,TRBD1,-,CASNEGAGKTYEQYF,TGTGCCAGCAACGAGGGGGCAGGCAAAACCTACGAGCAGTACTTC
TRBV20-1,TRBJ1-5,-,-,CSAIDVQGPNHPQHF,TGCAGTGCGATAGATGTTCAGGGACCCAATCATCCCCAGCATTTT
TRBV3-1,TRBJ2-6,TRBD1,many,CASTARQGIPGANVLTF,TGTGCCAGCACAGCCCGACAGGGGATTCCTGGGGCCAACGTCCTGACTTTC
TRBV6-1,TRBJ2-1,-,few,CASSGEGAVGNEQFF,TGTGCCAGCAGTGGTGAGGGAGCGGTAGGGAATGAGCAGTTCTTC
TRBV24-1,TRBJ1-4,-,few,CATSEKREEDEKLVF,TGTGCCACCAGTGAAAAACGGGAGGAGGATGAAAAACTGGTTTTT
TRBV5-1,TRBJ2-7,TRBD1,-,CASSFGRTGLDEQYF,TGCGCCAGCAGCTTCGGCAGGACAGGGCTCGACGAGCAGTACTTC
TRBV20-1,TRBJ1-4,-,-,CSARDPSSRDTNEKLFF,TGCAGTGCTAGAGATCCCAGCTCCAGGGACACCAATGAAAAACTGTTTTTT
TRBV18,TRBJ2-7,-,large,CASSGDEAEQYF,TGTGCCAGCTCGGGGGACGAGGCCGAGCAGTACTTC
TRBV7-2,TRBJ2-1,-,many,CASSSTLMGEQFF,TGTGCCAGCAGCTCGACACTTATGGGTGAGCAGTTCTTC
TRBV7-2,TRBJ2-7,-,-,CASSLTKGSEQYF,TGTGCCAGCAGTCTCACAAAGGGATCAGAGCAGTACTTC
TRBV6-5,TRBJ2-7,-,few,CASSYSEQGGYEQHF,TGTGCCAGCAGTTACTCGGAGCAGGGGGGATACGAGCAGCACTTC
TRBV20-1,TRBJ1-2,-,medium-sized,CSASGGRGVGYTF,TGCAGTGCTAGCGGAGGCAGGGGAGTCGGCTACACCTTC
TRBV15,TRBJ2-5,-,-,CATSPRPETQYF,TGTGCCACCAGCCCACGACCGGAGACCCAGTACTTC
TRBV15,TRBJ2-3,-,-,CATSRVGVVTYTQYF,TGTGCCACCAGCAGAGTGGGGGTAGTCACATATACGCAGTATTTT
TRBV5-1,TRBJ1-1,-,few,CASSLGDGANTEAFF,TGCGCCAGCAGCTTAGGGGATGGGGCGAACACTGAAGCTTTCTTT
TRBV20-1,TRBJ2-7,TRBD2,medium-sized,CSAPRTSGSSYEQYF,TGCAGTGCTCCCCGGACTAGCGGGAGCTCCTACGAGCAGTACTTC
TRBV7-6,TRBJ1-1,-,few,CASSSGSTEAFF,TGTGCCAGCAGCTCAGGAAGTACTGAAGCTTTCTTT
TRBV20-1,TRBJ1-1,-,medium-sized,CSASGVRSNTEAFF,TGCAGTGCTAGTGGGGTCAGATCAAACACTGAAGCTTTCTTT
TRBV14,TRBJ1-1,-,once,CASSQKGLDMNTEAFF,TGTGCCAGCAGCCAAAAGGGTTTGGATATGAACACTGAAGCTTTCTTT
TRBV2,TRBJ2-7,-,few,CASSFEGLNEQYF,TGTGCCAGCAGTTTCGAGGGTCTCAACGAGCAGTACTTC
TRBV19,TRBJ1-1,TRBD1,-,CASTLDRGLTEAFF,TGTGCCAGTACCCTGGACAGGGGGCTTACTGAAGCTTTCTTT
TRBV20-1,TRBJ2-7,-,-,CSARDDPRGYEYYF,TGCAGTGCTAGAGATGACCCGCGAGGCTACGAGTATTACTTC
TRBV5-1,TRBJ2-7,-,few,CASSPDRTATAYEQYF,TGCGCCAGCAGCCCAGACCGGACAGCAACGGCCTACGAGCAGTACTTC
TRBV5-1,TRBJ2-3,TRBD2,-,CASSLGTSGATDTQYF,TGCGCCAGCAGCTTGGGGACTAGCGGGGCGACAGATACGCAGTATTTT
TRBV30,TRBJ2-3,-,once,CACYKGGDTQYF,TGTGCCTGCTACAAGGGGGGAGATACGCAGTATTTT
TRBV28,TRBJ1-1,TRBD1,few,CASSYPRETGTLINTEAFF,TGTGCCAGCAGCTATCCGCGGGAGACAGGGACCCTAATTAACACTGAAGCTTTCTTT
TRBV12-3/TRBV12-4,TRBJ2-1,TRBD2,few,CASSRLAGGNEQFF,TGTGCCAGCAGCCGACTAGCGGGCGGGAATGAGCAGTTCTTC
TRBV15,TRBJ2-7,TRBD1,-,CATSRGQEPSFEQYF,TGTGCCACCAGCAGGGGACAGGAGCCCTCTTTCGAGCAGTACTTC
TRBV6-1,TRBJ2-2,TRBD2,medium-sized,CASSTRTSGANTGELFF,TGTGCCAGCAGTACCCGGACTAGCGGAGCGAACACCGGGGAGCTGTTTTTT
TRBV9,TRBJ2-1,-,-,CASSPRAWGAGNEQFF,TGTGCCAGCAGCCCTCGGGCGTGGGGCGCTGGCAATGAGCAGTTCTTC
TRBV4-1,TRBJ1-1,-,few,CASSTRTENTEAFF,TGCGCCAGCAGCACCCGGACAGAAAACACTGAAGCTTTCTTT
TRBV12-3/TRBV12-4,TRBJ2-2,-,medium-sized,CASSWTGAWPGELFF,TGTGCCAGCAGCTGGACCGGGGCCTGGCCCGGGGAGCTGTTTTTT
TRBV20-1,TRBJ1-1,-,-,CSARGGMNTEAFF,TGCAGTGCTAGGGGCGGAATGAACACTGAAGCTTTCTTT
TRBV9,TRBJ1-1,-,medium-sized,CASSATENTEAFF,TGTGCCAGCAGCGCGACTGAGAACACTGAAGCTTTCTTT
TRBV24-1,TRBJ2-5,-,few,CATSGAGAVQETQYF,TGTGCCACCAGTGGCGCGGGGGCGGTCCAAGAGACCCAGTACTTC
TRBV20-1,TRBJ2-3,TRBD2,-,CSARTSLIRTDTQYF,TGCAGTGCTAGGACTAGCCTCATACGCACAGATACGCAGTATTTT
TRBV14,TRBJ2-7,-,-,CASSQFIGESYEQYF,TGTGCCAGCAGCCAATTTATCGGGGAGTCTTACGAGCAGTACTTC
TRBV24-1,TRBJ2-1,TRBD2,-,CATITQGLAGGNEQFF,TGTGCCACCATCACCCAGGGACTAGCGGGAGGCAATGAGCAGTTCTTC
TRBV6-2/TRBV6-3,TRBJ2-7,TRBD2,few,CASSYWLAETYEQYF,TGTGCCAGCAGTTACTGGCTAGCGGAAACCTACGAGCAGTACTTC
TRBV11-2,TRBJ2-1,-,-,CASSLTPYNEQFF,TGTGCCAGCAGCTTGACCCCCTACAATGAGCAGTTCTTC
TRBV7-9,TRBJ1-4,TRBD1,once,CASSFRDRNEKLFF,TGTGCCAGCAGCTTCCGGGACAGAAATGAAAAACTGTTTTTT
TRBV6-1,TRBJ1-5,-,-,CAGGYNSNQPQHF,TGTGCAGGAGGGTACAATAGCAATCAGCCCCAGCATTTT
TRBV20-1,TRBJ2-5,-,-,CSARPPQVETQYF,TGCAGTGCTAGACCCCCTCAAGTAGAGACCCAGTACTTC
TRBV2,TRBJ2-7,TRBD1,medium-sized,CASSPRQGLAYEQYF,TGTGCCAGCAGTCCTCGACAGGGTTTAGCCTACGAGCAGTACTTC
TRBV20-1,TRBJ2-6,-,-,CSAKRGSLRGSGANVLTF,TGCAGTGCTAAAAGAGGTAGCCTAAGGGGTTCTGGGGCCAACGTCCTGACTTTC
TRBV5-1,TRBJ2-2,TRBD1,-,CASTTGNVGELFF,TGCGCCAGTACGACAGGGAATGTCGGGGAGCTGTTTTTT
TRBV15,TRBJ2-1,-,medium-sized,CATSTGQFSYNEQFF,TGTGCCACCAGCACTGGACAGTTCTCCTACAATGAGCAGTTCTTC
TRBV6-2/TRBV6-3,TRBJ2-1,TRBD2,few,CASSYQRGGKNNEQFF,TGTGCCAGCAGTTACCAGCGGGGGGGAAAAAACAATGAGCAGTTCTTC
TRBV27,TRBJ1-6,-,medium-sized,CASTLGADLYNSPLHF,TGTGCCAGCACCCTAGGGGCAGACCTCTATAATTCACCCCTCCACTTT
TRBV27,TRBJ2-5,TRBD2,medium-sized,CASSPAGGPGETQYF,TGTGCCAGCAGTCCAGCGGGAGGGCCTGGGGAGACCCAGTACTTC